Following are 18 T cell receptor beta chains from one sample sequenced in a study of vaccination effects on CD4 cells after COVID-19. Produced via immunoSEQ multiplex PCR; TCRdb's table is partial and in-frame only. This table holds about 65,000 clones, 65% to 85% found once. These receptors have no identified antigens. Peptide-pool stimulation followed by sequencing identified expanded antigen-specific CD4+ clonotypes in the ViraFEST assay. Culturing for 9 to 10 days preceded CD4+ T cell isolation. Vaccinated participants had no history of SARS-CoV-2 infection and tested negative for nucleocapsid antibodies. Source: CD4+ T cells from PBMCs cultured with HCoV-NL63 spike peptides, taken before COVID-19 vaccination. The origin of the receptors is a human donor who received a COVID-19 vaccine.

This clone showed up just a few times. The chain recombines TRBV9 with TRBJ2-5, with 9 bases aligning to TRBD1. V lost 6 bases and J lost 5; bases outside the gene matches: 8. Per germline, CDR1 SGDLS and CDR2 YYNGEE. This CDR3 region has 14 residues. The CDR3 bases are TGTGCCAGCACCATGGGACAGGGCGGGGAGACCCAGTACTTC. Translating gives CASTMGQGGETQYF.

The J gene is TRBJ1-2, the V gene TRBV19, with D perhaps matching TRBD1 (6 bases). Germline CDR1 and CDR2: LNHDA and SQIVND (reference sequence). The CDR3 sequence is 13 residues long. Deletions cut 2 bases from V and 8 bases from J, with 12 bases between. In DNA, the CDR3 is TGTGCCAGTAGTATATCCCCAGGGGCCGGCTACACCTTC. Translation gives CASSISPGAGYTF. Drawing the rest from reference TRBV19 and TRBJ1-2, the complete variable domain is DGGITQSPKYLFRKEGQNVTLSCEQNLNHDAMYWYRQDPGQGLRLIYYSQIVNDFQKGDIAEGYSVSREKKESFPLTVTSAQKNPTAFYLCASSISPGAGYTFGSGTRLTVV.

Details on this clone: Distinct nucleotide sequences in the sample also encode this CDR3. The CDR3 here is CASSLLNEQFF. The CDR3 DNA follows: TGTGCCAGCAGCTTACTAAATGAGCAGTTCTTC. The V call is TRBV7-2, the J call TRBJ2-1, with D unresolved. CDR1 is SGHTA and CDR2 is FQGNSA in the germline V gene. Deletions cut 2 bases from V and 7 bases from J, with 3 bases between. The CDR3 runs 11 residues.

This clone came up a few times. The genes are TRBV10-1 and TRBJ1-1; D perhaps matches TRBD1 (6 bases). V was shortened by 2 bases and J by 1 base, with 17 bases between the two germline ends. The CDR3 spans 17 residues. CDR1 is WNHNN and CDR2 is SYGVQD in the germline V gene (reference sequence). CDR3 protein: CASSENRESPWNTEAFF. The CDR3 DNA sequence: TGCGCCAGCAGTGAGAACAGGGAGAGTCCCTGGAACACTGAAGCTTTCTTT.

The chain recombines TRBV6-6 with TRBJ2-7, with D perhaps TRBD1 (5 bases). The V end was cut by 4 bases, the J end by 5 bases, with 18 bases between. The CDR3 totals 15 residues. Germline V gene sequence: CDR1 MNHNY, CDR2 SVGAGI (reference sequence). Here the CDR3 DNA reads TGTGCCAGCAGTTTAAGACCCCAGGGCGCCCACGAGCAGTACGTC. Its translation: CASSLRPQGAHEQYV.

This chain uses TRBV14 with TRBJ1-2; D remains unclear. Trimming took off 0 bases at V and 4 bases at J, with 12 bases between the two ends. CDR1 and CDR2 (germline): SGHDN, FVKESK. This CDR3 comprises 15 residues. In DNA form, the CDR3 reads TGTGCCAGCAGCCAAGATGTTGCAGGAAGCTATGGCTACACCTTC. Translation: CASSQDVAGSYGYTF. Looking up the rest from reference TRBV14 and TRBJ1-2 gives the full variable domain: EAGVTQFPSHSVIEKGQTVTLRCDPISGHDNLYWYRRVMGKEIKFLLHFVKESKQDESGMPNNRFLAERTGGTYSTLKVQPAELEDSGVYFCASSQDVAGSYGYTFGSGTRLTVV.

V and J are TRBV5-1 and TRBJ1-2; D might be TRBD1 (5 bases). V was trimmed by 4 bases and J by 0 bases, leaving 13 bases between them. Germline V gene sequence: CDR1 SGHRS, CDR2 YFSETQ. This CDR3 spans 15 amino acids. The CDR3 nucleotides read TGCGCCAGCAGCCCGGGGACGCTCACTAACTATGGCTACACCTTC. The encoded protein is CASSPGTLTNYGYTF.

V and J are TRBV3-1 (or the pseudogene TRBV3-2) and TRBJ2-7; D is uncertain. In germline, CDR1 is LGHDT, CDR2 YNNKEL (reference sequence). The V gene lost 1 base and the J gene lost 3 bases, with 7 bases spanning the gap. The CDR3 has 13 residues. The CDR3 protein is CASSQGMNYEQYV. Here the CDR3 DNA reads TGTGCCAGCAGCCAAGGAATGAACTACGAGCAGTACGTC.

This clone was recorded only once. The chain carries TRBV27 and TRBJ1-2; TRBD1 matches 8 bases. The CDR3 has 15 residues. J was trimmed by 4 bases and V by 0 bases; bases with no gene match: 4. Germline CDR1 and CDR2: MNHEY and SMNVEV (reference sequence). In DNA form, the CDR3 reads TGTGCCAGCAGTTTATCTCCGGACAGGGCCTATGGCTACACCTTC. Its protein is CASSLSPDRAYGYTF.

The sample holds one count of this clone. The rearrangement joins TRBV6-5 to TRBJ1-2; TRBD1 aligns across 9 bases. Losses at the gene ends were 4 bases for V and 3 bases for J; bases not matched to a gene: 6. The V gene's germline CDR1 is MNHEY and CDR2 SVGAGI. CDR3 length equals 15 residues. The CDR3 DNA is TGTGCCAGCAGTTCCGGGGGGGACAGGGACTATGGCTACACCTTC. It is translated as CASSSGGDRDYGYTF.

The V gene is TRBV4-1, the J gene TRBJ2-7; possible D gene TRBD2, 6 bases. CDR3 length: 17 amino acids. Between the trimmed V and J ends, which lost 1 base and 0 bases, there was a span of 16 bases. From germline, CDR1 is MGHRA and CDR2 YSYEKL. The CDR3 loop reads CASSQGNSGHTSYEQYV. CDR3 DNA sequence: TGCGCCAGCAGCCAAGGAAATAGCGGACATACCTCCTACGAGCAGTACGTC.

The rearrangement links TRBV27 to TRBJ1-1; maybe TRBD1 (6 bases). This CDR3 has 15 amino acids. Trimming removed 5 bases from V and 7 bases from J, with 20 bases in between. The germline gives CDR1 MNHEY, CDR2 SMNVEV (reference sequence). The CDR3 DNA reads TGTGCCAGCAGTCCGCAGGGGCGCGGGGGAGGTGAAGCTTTCTTT. Translating it yields CASSPQGRGGGEAFF.

The chain is built from TRBV24-1 and TRBJ2-4; TRBD2 matches at 8 bases. The germline V gene has CDR1 KGHDR and CDR2 SFDVKD. Germline trimming cut 2 bases from V and 8 bases from J; bases unmatched to any gene: 4. The CDR3 consists of 14 residues. The chain's CDR3 is CATSDSRGADIQYF. The CDR3 nucleotides are TGTGCCACCAGTGATTCGCGGGGGGCTGACATTCAGTACTTC.

This sequence joins TRBV30 and TRBJ1-1, with 7 bases aligning to TRBD1. V lost 5 bases to trimming and J lost 2 bases; unmatched junction nucleotides: 5. Germline V gene lookup returns CDR1 GTSNPN and CDR2 SVGIG (reference sequence). The CDR3 runs 13 residues. In nucleotides, the CDR3 is TGTGCCTGGTGGGGGACAGCCAACACTGAAGCTTTCTTT. Translating it yields CAWWGTANTEAFF.

This chain connects TRBV6-1 to TRBJ1-5, with D tentatively TRBD1 (5 bases). The CDR3 length is 15 residues. The V gene's germline CDR1 is MNHNS and CDR2 SASEGT. Trimming shortened V by 2 bases and J by 1 base, and 9 bases separated the two germline ends. DNA for the CDR3: TGTGCCAGCAGTGAATACGACAGCAGCAATCAGCCCCAGCATTTT. Amino acid sequence: CASSEYDSSNQPQHF.

The genes are TRBV18 and TRBJ2-3; 9 bases fit TRBD1. The CDR3 has 16 amino acids. V was clipped by 4 bases and J by 2 bases; unmatched bases: 7. Germline loops: CDR1 KGHSH, CDR2 LQKENI. The CDR3 sequence is CASSQLGQGPTDTQYF. As DNA, the CDR3 is TGTGCCAGCTCACAATTGGGACAGGGACCCACAGATACGCAGTATTTT.

V usage is TRBV15 and J usage is TRBJ2-7; D is unresolved. V gave up 0 bases and J gave up 0 bases, with 15 bases separating them. The CDR3 runs to 17 residues. Germline V gene data show CDR1 as LNHNV and CDR2 as YYDKDF (reference sequence). The CDR3 protein is CATSRDVWGWSSYEQYV. CDR3 in DNA: TGTGCCACCAGCAGAGATGTGTGGGGTTGGAGCTCCTACGAGCAGTACGTC.

The V call is TRBV7-2, the J call TRBJ2-1, with D unresolved. Germline V gives CDR1 SGHTA, CDR2 FQGNSA. This CDR3 is 14 amino acids long. The germline V and J ends were trimmed by 3 bases and 5 bases, with 11 bases remaining between them. For the CDR3, the DNA is TGTGCCAGCAGCTTCGGTGGGTCCAACAATGAGCAGTTCTTC. Residues: CASSFGGSNNEQFF.